Listed below are T cell receptor beta chains from one sample, sequenced in a study of cytomegalovirus exposure and HLA in healthy donors. The table came from immunoSEQ multiplex PCR; TCRdb's copy has only in-frame clones and leaves some out. Among some 190,000 clones listed, 76% were seen once. Input material: PBMCs. The receptors were gathered from a woman in her thirties in good health and CMV-seropositive. The CDR3 runs from the conserved cysteine through the conserved F or W. A D gene is named only where the DNA matches it firmly. Clone size is given for some rows only: seen once, a few or many times, or a class if the clone is expanded.

>TRBD2|.|TRBJ2-3|TRBV7-2
TGTGCCAGCAGCTTACCAGCGGAACTAGCGGAGAGCACAGATACGCAGTATTTT
CASSLPAELAESTDTQYF
>.|.|TRBJ2-7|TRBV5-6
TGTGCCAGCAGCTACTTAGCCAACGAGCAGTACTTC
CASSYLANEQYF
>TRBD2|.|TRBJ2-3|TRBV11-2
TGTGCCAGCAGCTTAGGGGGGGGGAGAGATACGCAGTATTTT
CASSLGGGRDTQYF
>TRBD2|once|TRBJ2-7|TRBV7-6
TGTGCCAGCAGCTCCAAGCGGGGGGCGTTCTACGAGCAGTACTTC
CASSSKRGAFYEQYF
>TRBD1|.|TRBJ2-5|TRBV11-1
TGTGCCAGCAGCTTAGGACGGGACAGGGGGCTTAGAGAGACCCAGTACTTC
CASSLGRDRGLRETQYF
>.|once|TRBJ1-2|TRBV6-6
TGTGCCAGCAGTTGGGGACATGAGGGCTACACCTTC
CASSWGHEGYTF
>.|.|TRBJ2-3|TRBV7-8
TGTGCCAGCAGCCCCAGGTTGGGCACAGATACGCAGTATTTT
CASSPRLGTDTQYF
>TRBD1|.|TRBJ1-3|TRBV2
TGTGCCAGCAGTGAGGCTGGACAGGTCCCTGGAAACACCATATATTTT
CASSEAGQVPGNTIYF
>.|.|TRBJ1-5|TRBV2
TGTGCCAGCAGTGACAGGGTGAGGAATCAGCCCCAGCATTTT
CASSDRVRNQPQHF
>.|.|TRBJ2-1|TRBV7-9
TGTGCCAGCAGCTTACCGGGCAATGAGCAGTTCTTC
CASSLPGNEQFF
>.|.|TRBJ1-4|TRBV7-9
TGTGCCAGCAGCTCCCCCCTGCGGGCGACTAATGAAAAACTGTTTTTT
CASSSPLRATNEKLFF
>.|.|TRBJ2-5|TRBV5-5
TGTGCCAGCAGCCCCCGAGAGACCGGGCAAGAGACCCAGTACTTC
CASSPRETGQETQYF
>TRBD2|once|TRBJ2-1|TRBV5-1
TGCGCCAGCCGGGGGGAAATAGGCGGTGAGCAGTTCTTC
CASRGEIGGEQFF
>TRBD2|few|TRBJ2-5|TRBV27
TGTGCCAGCAGTCCAAGGGCGGGGGGGCGTGAGACCCAGTACTTC
CASSPRAGGRETQYF
>TRBD2|.|TRBJ2-1|TRBV9
TGTGCCAGCAGCGTAGCTGAGCGGGGGGGTGGTGAGCAGTTCTTC
CASSVAERGGGEQFF
>.|once|TRBJ2-7|TRBV6-5
TGTGCCACGTTACAGGGAGTCGAGCAGTACTTC
CATLQGVEQYF
>.|.|TRBJ1-1|TRBV18
TGTGCCAGCTCACCACAGAGCGCTGAAGCTTTCTTT
CASSPQSAEAFF
>.|.|TRBJ1-4|TRBV4-1
TGCGCCAGCAGCCAAGGGAGGGAACTGTTTTTT
CASSQGRELFF